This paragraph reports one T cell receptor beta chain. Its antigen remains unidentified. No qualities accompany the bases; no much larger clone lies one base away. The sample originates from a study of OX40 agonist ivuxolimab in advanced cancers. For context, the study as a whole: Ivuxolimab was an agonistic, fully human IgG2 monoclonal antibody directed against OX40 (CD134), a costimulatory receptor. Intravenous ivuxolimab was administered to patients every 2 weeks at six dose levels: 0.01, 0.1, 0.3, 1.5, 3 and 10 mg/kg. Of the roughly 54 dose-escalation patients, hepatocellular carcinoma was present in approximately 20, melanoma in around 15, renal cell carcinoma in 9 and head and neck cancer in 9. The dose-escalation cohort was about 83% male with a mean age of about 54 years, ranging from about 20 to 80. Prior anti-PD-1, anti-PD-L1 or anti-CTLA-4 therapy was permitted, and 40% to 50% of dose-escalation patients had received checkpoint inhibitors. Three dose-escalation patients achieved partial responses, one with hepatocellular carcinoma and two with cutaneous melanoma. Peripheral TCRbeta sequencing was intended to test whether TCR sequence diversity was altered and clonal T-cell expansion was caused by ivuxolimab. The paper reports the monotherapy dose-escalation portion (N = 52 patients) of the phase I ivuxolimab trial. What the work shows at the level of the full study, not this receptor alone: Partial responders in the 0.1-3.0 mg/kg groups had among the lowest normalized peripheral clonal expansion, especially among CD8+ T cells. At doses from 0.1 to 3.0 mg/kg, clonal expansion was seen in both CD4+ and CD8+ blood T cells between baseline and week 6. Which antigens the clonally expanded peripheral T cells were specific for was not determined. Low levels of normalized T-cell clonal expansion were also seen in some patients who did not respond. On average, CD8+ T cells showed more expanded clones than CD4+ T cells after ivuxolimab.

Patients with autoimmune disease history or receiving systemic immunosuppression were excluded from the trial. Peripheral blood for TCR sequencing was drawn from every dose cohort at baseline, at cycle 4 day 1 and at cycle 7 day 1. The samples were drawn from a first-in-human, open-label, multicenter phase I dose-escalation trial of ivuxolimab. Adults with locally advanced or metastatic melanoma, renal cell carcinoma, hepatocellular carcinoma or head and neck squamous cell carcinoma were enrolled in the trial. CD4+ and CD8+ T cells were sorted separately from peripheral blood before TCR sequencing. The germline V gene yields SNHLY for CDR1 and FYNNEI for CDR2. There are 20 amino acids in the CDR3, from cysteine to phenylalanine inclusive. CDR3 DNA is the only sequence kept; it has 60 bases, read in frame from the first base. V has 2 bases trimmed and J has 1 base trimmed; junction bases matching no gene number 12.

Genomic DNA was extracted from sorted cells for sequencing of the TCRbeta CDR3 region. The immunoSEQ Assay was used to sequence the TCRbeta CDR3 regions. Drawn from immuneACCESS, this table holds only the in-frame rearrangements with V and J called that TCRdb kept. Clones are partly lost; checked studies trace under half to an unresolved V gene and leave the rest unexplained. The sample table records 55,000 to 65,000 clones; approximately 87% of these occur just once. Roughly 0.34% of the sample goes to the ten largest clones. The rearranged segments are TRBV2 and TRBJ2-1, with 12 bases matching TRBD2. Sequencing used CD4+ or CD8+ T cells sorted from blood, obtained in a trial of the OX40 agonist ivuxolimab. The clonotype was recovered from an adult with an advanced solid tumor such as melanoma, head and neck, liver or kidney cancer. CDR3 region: CASSEPRASGRVVSYNEQFF. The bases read TGTGCCAGCAGTGAACCCCGGGCTAGCGGGAGGGTGGTATCCTACAATGAGCAGTTCTTC.